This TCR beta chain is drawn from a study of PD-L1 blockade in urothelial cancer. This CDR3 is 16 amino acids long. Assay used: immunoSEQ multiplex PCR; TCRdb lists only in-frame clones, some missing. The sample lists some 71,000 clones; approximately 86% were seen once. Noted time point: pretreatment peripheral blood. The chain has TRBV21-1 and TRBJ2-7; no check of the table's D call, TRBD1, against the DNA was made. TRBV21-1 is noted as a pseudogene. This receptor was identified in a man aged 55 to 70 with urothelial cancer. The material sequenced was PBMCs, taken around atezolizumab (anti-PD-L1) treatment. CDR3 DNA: TGTGCCAGCAGCAGAATCAGGGGGCAGGCACCCTACGAGCAGTACTTC. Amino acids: CASSRIRGQAPYEQYF.